Below are 24 T cell receptor beta chains sequenced from a single sample in a study of response to subunit inactivated influenza vaccine. In TCRdb, the RT-PCR reads were re-called with MiXCR into one record per CDR3 protein. This table holds roughly 500,000 distinct CDR3 sequences, about 25% found once. Sequences were derived from CD4+ T cells sorted from PBMCs, sampled roughly 5 days after vaccination. All receptors derive from a man over 45 who received an inactivated influenza vaccine.

This clonotype was detected only a few times. The genes are TRBV5-1 and TRBJ2-7, with D possibly matching TRBD2 (6 bases). Germline values: CDR1 SGHRS, CDR2 YFSETQ. The CDR3 is 16 residues long. V lost 4 bases to trimming and J lost 5 bases, with 22 bases between them. CDR3 in DNA: TGCGCCAGCAGCCCGGGACTCCGGGACTCCCTCCACGAGCAGTACTTC. Amino acids: CASSPGLRDSLHEQYF. The full variable domain, its missing parts supplied by reference TRBV5-1 and TRBJ2-7, is KAGVTQTPRYLIKTRGQQVTLSCSPISGHRSVSWYQQTPGQGLQFLFEYFSETQRNKGNFPGRFSGRQFSNSRSEMNVSTLELGDSALYLCASSPGLRDSLHEQYFGPGTRLTVT.

The V gene is TRBV7-2, the J gene TRBJ2-5; D unresolved. The V gene lost 5 bases and the J gene lost 5 bases, with 9 bases spanning the gap. Germline CDR1 and CDR2: SGHTA and FQGNSA. This CDR3 has 12 amino acids. The CDR3 coding sequence is TGTGCCAGCAGCCCGGCCGCGGAGACCCAGTACTTC. Translated, it gives CASSPAAETQYF. Full variable domain (remainder filled in from reference TRBV7-2 and TRBJ2-5): GAGVSQSPSNKVTEKGKDVELRCDPISGHTALYWYRQSLGQGLEFLIYFQGNSAPDKSGLPSDRFSAERTGGSVSTLTIQRTQQEDSAVYLCASSPAAETQYFGPGTRLLVL.

The chain carries TRBV19 and TRBJ2-7; 7 bases map to TRBD1. The CDR3 has 12 residues. J was trimmed by 6 bases and V by 9 bases; bases with no gene match: 8. Germline assignment: CDR1 LNHDA and CDR2 SQIVND (reference sequence). The CDR3: CASEDRVGEQYF. The CDR3 region has the DNA TGTGCCAGCGAAGACAGGGTGGGCGAGCAGTACTTC. The full variable domain, completed using reference TRBV19 and TRBJ2-7, is DGGITQSPKYLFRKEGQNVTLSCEQNLNHDAMYWYRQDPGQGLRLIYYSQIVNDFQKGDIAEGYSVSREKKESFPLTVTSAQKNPTAFYLCASEDRVGEQYFGPGTRLTVT.

The chain has TRBV9 and TRBJ2-2, with 7 positions matching TRBD1. Trimming cost V 4 bases and J 2 bases; bases outside gene matches: 8. This CDR3 contains 16 residues. Germline V gives CDR1 SGDLS, CDR2 YYNGEE. CDR3 DNA: TGTGCCAGCAGCCCACGACAGGGCCGAAACACCGGGGAGCTGTTTTTT. Protein product: CASSPRQGRNTGELFF.

This clonotype was detected only once. The chain employs TRBV7-9 and TRBJ2-3, with D unresolved. In germline, CDR1 is SEHNR, CDR2 FQNEAQ (reference sequence). The CDR3 covers 14 residues. V gave up 2 bases and J gave up 2 bases, with 8 bases separating them. The CDR3 sequence: CASSLLANTDTQYF. In DNA form, the CDR3 reads TGTGCCAGCAGCTTACTGGCGAACACAGATACGCAGTATTTT.

CDR3 loop: CASSVTGTGRSQPQHF. CDR3 coding DNA: TGTGCCAGCAGCGTAACCGGGACAGGGCGTAGTCAGCCCCAGCATTTT. The chain combines TRBV7-2 with TRBJ1-5, with 9 bases aligning to TRBD1. Germline CDR1 SGHTA, CDR2 FQGNSA. Losses at the gene ends were 5 bases for V and 6 bases for J; bases not matched to a gene: 11. The CDR3 extends over 16 amino acids. The full variable domain, its missing parts supplied by reference TRBV7-2 and TRBJ1-5, is GAGVSQSPSNKVTEKGKDVELRCDPISGHTALYWYRQSLGQGLEFLIYFQGNSAPDKSGLPSDRFSAERTGGSVSTLTIQRTQQEDSAVYLCASSVTGTGRSQPQHFGDGTRLSIL.

This clonotype was seen only a few times. The CDR3 loop reads CAWSVGSPGEFF. As DNA, the CDR3 is TGTGCCTGGAGTGTCGGCTCCCCCGGAGAGTTCTTC. J is TRBJ2-1 and V is TRBV30, with D unclear. Germline CDR1 GTSNPN, CDR2 SVGIG (reference sequence). V lost 0 bases, J lost 14 bases, and 14 bases lay in between. This CDR3 has 12 amino acids.

The chain recombines TRBV4-2 with TRBJ1-6, with 9 bases fitting TRBD1. Germline trimming cut 4 bases from V and 10 bases from J; bases unmatched to any gene: 11. This CDR3 has 16 amino acids. The germline CDR1 and CDR2 sequences are LGHNA and YNFKEQ. The CDR3 sequence: CASSRGQGFELSPLHF. CDR3 nucleotide sequence: TGTGCCAGCAGCCGTGGACAGGGGTTTGAGCTATCACCCCTCCACTTT.

This clonotype was counted a few times. The rearrangement uses TRBV29-1 and TRBJ1-3; weak D call: TRBD1 (5 bases). Germline V gene sequence: CDR1 SQVTM, CDR2 ANQGSEA. V lost 4 bases and J lost 4, with 14 bases in between. The CDR3 is 14 amino acids. DNA for the CDR3: TGCAGCGTTGGTACGGGACCAGAGGGAAACACCATATATTTT. Amino acid sequence: CSVGTGPEGNTIYF. Together with reference TRBV29-1 and TRBJ1-3, the CDR3 gives the full variable domain: SAVISQKPSRDICQRGTSLTIQCQVDSQVTMMFWYRQQPGQSLTLIATANQGSEATYESGFVIDKFPISRPNLTFSTLTVSNMSPEDSSIYLCSVGTGPEGNTIYFGEGSWLTVV.

CDR3 region: CASSTGTGYYEQYF. The CDR3 DNA reads as TGCGCCAGCAGCACCGGGACAGGGTACTACGAGCAGTACTTC. V usage is TRBV5-1 and J usage is TRBJ2-7; 9 nucleotides agree with TRBD1. The germline CDR1 and CDR2 sequences are SGHRS and YFSETQ. The CDR3 covers 14 residues. J gave up 3 bases and V 4 bases, and 5 bases lay outside the gene matches.

This clonotype was picked up a small number of times. The chain joins TRBV5-5 to TRBJ1-1; D unresolved. With 3 bases removed from V and 10 bases from J, the gap between germline ends came to 13 bases. Germline V CDR1 and CDR2: SGHKS, YYEKEE (reference sequence). The CDR3 spans 12 residues. CDR3: CASSSLTGRAFF. In DNA form, the CDR3 reads TGTGCCAGCAGCTCCTTGACGGGGAGAGCTTTCTTT.

Only a few counts were recorded for this clonotype. The rearrangement uses TRBV14 and TRBJ2-1; tentative D call: TRBD1 (6 bases). Per germline, CDR1 SGHDN and CDR2 FVKESK. The ends were cut back, 3 bases at V and 9 bases at J, with 24 bases in the middle. This CDR3 contains 17 residues. The CDR3 region has the DNA TGTGCCAGCAGCCAGAATGACCGGGACCAGATAGGGGGTGAGCAGTTCTTC. It codes for CASSQNDRDQIGGEQFF.

The chain has TRBV28 and TRBJ2-6; D uncertain. V was clipped by 10 bases and J by 0 bases, with 4 bases between them. Per the germline V gene, CDR1 is MDHEN and CDR2 is SYDVKM. There are 12 residues in the CDR3. The CDR3 loop reads CATYSGANVLTF. The CDR3 coding sequence is TGTGCCACCTACTCTGGGGCCAACGTCCTGACTTTC.

The genes are TRBV12-3 or TRBV12-4 and TRBJ2-7; 14 bases agree with TRBD2. CDR3 length: 15 amino acids. Unmatched junction bases numbered 7, after V lost 6 bases and J lost 6 bases. CDR3 in amino acids: CASSPGLAGVSEQYF. The CDR3 coding sequence is TGTGCCAGCAGCCCGGGACTAGCGGGAGTCAGCGAGCAGTACTTC.

Many counts were recorded for this clonotype. The chain has TRBV6-5 and TRBJ2-1, with D uncertain. Trimming stripped 2 bases from V and 4 bases from J, with 12 bases between. CDR1 and CDR2 (germline): MNHEY, SVGAGI. The CDR3 extends over 15 amino acids. The CDR3 spells CASSYEENLYNEQFF. CDR3 in DNA: TGTGCCAGCAGTTACGAGGAGAACCTATACAATGAGCAGTTCTTC.

The chain joins TRBV12-3 or TRBV12-4 to TRBJ1-2; 7 nucleotides line up with TRBD1. V was clipped by 6 bases and J by 4 bases; unmatched bases: 11. The CDR3 covers 15 residues. This CDR3 reads CASSPGTALPYGYTF. As DNA, the CDR3 is TGTGCCAGCAGCCCTGGGACAGCCTTACCCTATGGCTACACCTTC.

J is TRBJ2-3 and V is TRBV7-2; no clear D. Germline V gives CDR1 SGHTA, CDR2 FQGNSA. V dropped 7 bases and J dropped 8 bases, with 22 bases sitting between them. The CDR3 runs to 15 residues. CDR3 nucleotide sequence: TGTGCCAGCACTGCCGGGCCAAACACTCCCGGTACGCAGTATTTT. Translation: CASTAGPNTPGTQYF.

This clonotype was recorded at least ten times. This chain connects TRBV20-1 to TRBJ2-2, with no clear D. CDR3 size: 12 residues. The V gene's germline CDR1 is DFQATT and CDR2 SNEGSKA (reference sequence). V was pared by 4 bases and J by 1 base, with 4 bases between. This CDR3 is CSATRNTGELFF. CDR3 DNA: TGCAGTGCTACTCGGAACACCGGGGAGCTGTTTTTT.

The chain recombines TRBV7-2 with TRBJ1-2; 9 positions agree with TRBD1. This CDR3 contains 15 residues. V shed 0 bases and J 3 bases; nucleotides not matched to a gene: 2. Germline V gene data show CDR1 as SGHTA and CDR2 as FQGNSA. The DNA of the CDR3 is TGTGCCAGCAGCTTAGCGTGGACAGGGGACTATGGCTACACCTTC. This translates into CASSLAWTGDYGYTF.

The chain uses TRBV28 and TRBJ1-6, with 7 nucleotides matching TRBD1. The CDR3 is made up of 17 amino acids. Germline assignment: CDR1 MDHEN and CDR2 SYDVKM. V lost 2 bases and J lost 9; bases outside the gene matches: 13. The CDR3 protein is CASSLPTRTGRGSPLHF. Here the CDR3 DNA reads TGTGCCAGCAGTTTACCGACCCGGACAGGACGCGGTTCACCCCTCCACTTT.

This clonotype showed up just a few times. The rearrangement links TRBV5-1 to TRBJ2-7; D might be TRBD1 (6 bases). V was shortened by 1 base and J by 2 bases, with 13 bases between the two germline ends. The CDR3 runs 15 residues. Germline CDR1 reads SGHRS; CDR2 reads YFSETQ. In DNA form, the CDR3 reads TGCGCCAGCAGCTTGCCCGGGACAATAACCTACGAGCAGTACTTC. It yields the protein CASSLPGTITYEQYF.

This clonotype turned up a few times. Here the CDR3 reads CASSQYSRVGYEQYF. The CDR3 bases are TGTGCCAGCTCGCAATATTCCCGAGTAGGGTACGAGCAGTACTTC. The rearrangement uses TRBV18 and TRBJ2-7; no definite D call. Germline loops: CDR1 KGHSH, CDR2 LQKENI. V lost 6 bases, J lost 4 bases, and 19 bases lay in between. The CDR3 consists of 15 residues. The variable domain in full, completed from reference TRBV18 and TRBJ2-7, reads NAGVMQNPRHLVRRRGQEARLRCSPMKGHSHVYWYRQLPEEGLKFMVYLQKENIIDESGMPKERFSAEFPKEGPSILRIQQVVRGDSAAYFCASSQYSRVGYEQYFGPGTRLTVT.

J is TRBJ2-3 and V is TRBV20-1; D is possibly TRBD1 (5 bases). Germline CDR1 and CDR2: DFQATT and SNEGSKA (reference sequence). Trimming removed 0 bases from V and 5 bases from J, with 15 bases in between. The CDR3 length is 15 residues. CDR3 amino acids: CSARDLRGLRDTQYF. CDR3 DNA sequence: TGCAGTGCTAGAGACTTAAGGGGTTTGAGAGATACGCAGTATTTT.

This clonotype showed up just a few times. The J gene is TRBJ1-3, the V gene TRBV5-6, with D uncertain. The CDR3 totals 14 residues. V was pared by 0 bases and J by 0 bases, with 4 bases between. The germline gives CDR1 SGHDT, CDR2 YYEEEE. The CDR3 sequence is CASSLVHSGNTIYF. The CDR3 region has the DNA TGTGCCAGCAGCTTGGTCCACTCTGGAAACACCATATATTTT.